These T cell receptor beta chains were read from a single sample in a study of blood T cell repertoires in COVID-19. Assay used: immunoSEQ multiplex PCR; TCRdb lists only in-frame clones, some missing. The sample records approximately 260,000 clones, less than 85% being singletons. Sequencing used peripheral blood. All receptors come from a man aged 55 to 70 who had recovered from COVID-19. Each CDR3 is given with its conserved first and last residue. The D gene is left open where the match is weak. Only part of the rows carry a size: once, few, many, or a class if the clone is expanded.

d_call	clone_size	v_call	j_call	cdr3_aa	cdr3_nt
-	-	TRBV12-3/TRBV12-4	TRBJ2-2	CASSSPTGELFF	TGTGCCAGCAGCTCTCCCACCGGGGAGCTGTTTTTT
TRBD1	-	TRBV18	TRBJ2-7	CASSPDRGVYEQYF	TGTGCCAGCTCACCGGACAGGGGGGTATACGAGCAGTACTTC
TRBD1	-	TRBV7-2	TRBJ2-7	CASSLVAGGGLYEQYF	TGTGCCAGCAGCTTAGTGGCAGGGGGCGGTTTGTACGAGCAGTACTTC
TRBD1	-	TRBV6-5	TRBJ2-7	CASSYHQGAEQYF	TGTGCCAGCAGTTACCACCAGGGGGCCGAGCAGTACTTC
TRBD1	-	TRBV6-5	TRBJ2-7	CASTRTGATYEQYF	TGTGCCAGCACAAGGACAGGGGCCACCTACGAGCAGTACTTC
TRBD1	-	TRBV9	TRBJ2-7	CASSYRGDYEQYF	TGTGCCAGCAGCTACAGGGGAGACTACGAGCAGTACTTC
-	few	TRBV25-1	TRBJ1-1	CASIDSGGMNTEAFF	TGTGCCAGCATCGATTCGGGAGGGATGAACACTGAAGCTTTCTTT
-	once	TRBV7-2	TRBJ2-5	CASTPQAALQETQYF	TGTGCCAGCACCCCACAGGCCGCCCTCCAAGAGACCCAGTACTTC
-	-	TRBV19	TRBJ1-1	CASSISLSEAFF	TGTGCCAGTAGTATATCTCTTTCTGAAGCTTTCTTT
-	-	TRBV30	TRBJ1-2	CAWSQGGKGYTF	TGTGCCTGGAGTCAGGGTGGTAAGGGCTACACCTTC
-	-	TRBV27	TRBJ2-1	CASRRSVSSYNEQFF	TGTGCCAGCAGACGAAGCGTCAGCTCCTACAATGAGCAGTTCTTC
-	-	TRBV7-6	TRBJ1-3	CASSSPGGISGNTIYF	TGTGCCAGCAGCTCCCCCGGCGGAATCTCTGGAAACACCATATATTTT